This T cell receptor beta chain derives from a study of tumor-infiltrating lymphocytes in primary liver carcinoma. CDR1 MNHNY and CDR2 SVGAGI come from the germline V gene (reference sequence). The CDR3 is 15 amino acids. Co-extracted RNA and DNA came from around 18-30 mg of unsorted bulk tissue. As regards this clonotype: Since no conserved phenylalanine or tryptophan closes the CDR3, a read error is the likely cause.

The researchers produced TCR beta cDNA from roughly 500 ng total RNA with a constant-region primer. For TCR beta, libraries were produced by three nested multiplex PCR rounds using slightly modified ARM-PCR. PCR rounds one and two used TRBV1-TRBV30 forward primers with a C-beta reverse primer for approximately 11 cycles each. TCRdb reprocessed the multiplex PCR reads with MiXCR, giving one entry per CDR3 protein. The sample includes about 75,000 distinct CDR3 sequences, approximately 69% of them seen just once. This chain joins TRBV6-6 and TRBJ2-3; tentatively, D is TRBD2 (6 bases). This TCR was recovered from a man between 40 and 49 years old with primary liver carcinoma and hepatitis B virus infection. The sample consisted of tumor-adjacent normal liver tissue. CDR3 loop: CASTDLGRGTDRQYY. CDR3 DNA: TGTGCCAGCACCGACTTGGGGCGGGGCACAGATAGGCAGTATTAT.